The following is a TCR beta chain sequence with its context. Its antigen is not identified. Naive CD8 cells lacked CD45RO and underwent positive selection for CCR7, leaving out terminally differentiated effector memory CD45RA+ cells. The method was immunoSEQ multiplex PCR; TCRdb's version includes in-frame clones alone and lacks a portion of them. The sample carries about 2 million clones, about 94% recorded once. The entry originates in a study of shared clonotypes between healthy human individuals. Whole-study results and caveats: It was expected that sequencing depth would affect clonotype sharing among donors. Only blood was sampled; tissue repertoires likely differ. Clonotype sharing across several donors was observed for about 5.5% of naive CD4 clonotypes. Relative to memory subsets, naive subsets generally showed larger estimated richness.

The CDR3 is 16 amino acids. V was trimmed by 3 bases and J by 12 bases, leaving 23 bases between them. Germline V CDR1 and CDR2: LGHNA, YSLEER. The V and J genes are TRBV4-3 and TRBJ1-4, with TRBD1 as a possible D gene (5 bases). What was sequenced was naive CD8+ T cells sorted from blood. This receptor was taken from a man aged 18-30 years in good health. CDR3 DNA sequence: TGCGCCAGCAGCCAGGACCTCCCCGGGACTCCCTTCGAACTGTTTTTT. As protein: CASSQDLPGTPFELFF.